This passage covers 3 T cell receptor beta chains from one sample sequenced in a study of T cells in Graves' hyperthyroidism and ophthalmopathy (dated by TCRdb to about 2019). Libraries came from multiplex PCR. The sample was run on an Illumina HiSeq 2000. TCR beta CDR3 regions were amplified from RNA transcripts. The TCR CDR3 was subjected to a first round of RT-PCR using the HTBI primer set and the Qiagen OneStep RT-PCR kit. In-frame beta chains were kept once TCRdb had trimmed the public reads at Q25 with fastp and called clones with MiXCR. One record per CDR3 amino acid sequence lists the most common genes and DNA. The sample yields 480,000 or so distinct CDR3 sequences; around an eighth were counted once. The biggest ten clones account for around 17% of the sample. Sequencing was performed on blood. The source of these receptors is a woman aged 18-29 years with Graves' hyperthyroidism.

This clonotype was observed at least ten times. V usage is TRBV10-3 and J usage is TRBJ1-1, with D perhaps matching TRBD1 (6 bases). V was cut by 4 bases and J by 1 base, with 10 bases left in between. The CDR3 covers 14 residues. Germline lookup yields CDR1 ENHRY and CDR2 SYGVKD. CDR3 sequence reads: CAISVGHGNTEAFF. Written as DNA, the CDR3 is TGTGCCATCAGTGTGGGACACGGGAACACTGAAGCTTTCTTT.

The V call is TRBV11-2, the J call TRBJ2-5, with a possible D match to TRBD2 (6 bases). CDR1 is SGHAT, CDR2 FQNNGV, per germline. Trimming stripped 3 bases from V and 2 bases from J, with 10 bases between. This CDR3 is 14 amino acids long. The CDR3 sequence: CASSLEGWQETQYF. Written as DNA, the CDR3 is TGTGCCAGCAGCTTGGAGGGGTGGCAAGAGACCCAGTACTTC. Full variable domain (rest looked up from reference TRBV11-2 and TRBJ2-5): EAGVAQSPRYKIIEKRQSVAFWCNPISGHATLYWYQQILGQGPKLLIQFQNNGVVDDSQLPKDRFSAERLKGVDSTLKIQPAKLEDSAVYLCASSLEGWQETQYFGPGTRLLVL.

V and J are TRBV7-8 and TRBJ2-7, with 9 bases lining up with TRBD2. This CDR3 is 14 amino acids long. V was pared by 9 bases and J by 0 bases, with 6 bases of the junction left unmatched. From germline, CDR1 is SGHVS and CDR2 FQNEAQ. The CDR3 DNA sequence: TGTGCCAGTCAGCGGGAGGACTTCTCCTACGAGCAGTACTTC. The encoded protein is CASQREDFSYEQYF.